Below are 28 T cell receptor beta chains sequenced from a single sample in a study of shared clonotypes between healthy human individuals (dated by TCRdb to 2019 to 2021). To prepare the library, the immunoSEQ multiplex PCR assay was applied. Not all clones reach the TCRdb copy of this immuneACCESS table, which keeps in-frame sequences only. Checked studies attribute under half of the gap to unresolved V genes and leave the rest unexplained. The sample contains approximately 1,500,000 clones, around 98% of them found a single time. In total, the top ten clones hold roughly 0.4% of the sample. The sample comprised naive CD4+ T cells sorted from blood. Interpreted using the paper, the cell subset or site label stands for: CD45RA+ positively selected. Receptors originate from a man in his thirties or forties in good health.

The J gene is TRBJ1-2, the V gene TRBV7-2; D not resolved. The V gene lost 1 base and the J gene lost 4 bases, with 7 bases spanning the gap. This CDR3 has 13 amino acids. The germline gives CDR1 SGHTA, CDR2 FQGNSA. This CDR3 reads CASSLDRSYGYTF. In DNA form, the CDR3 reads TGTGCCAGCAGCTTAGACCGTTCCTATGGCTACACCTTC.

The chain links TRBV5-4 to TRBJ2-7; either TRBD1 or TRBD2 may supply D (6 bases each). Germline V CDR1 and CDR2: SGHNT, YYREEE (reference sequence). V was clipped by 4 bases and J by 1 base, with 18 bases between them. The CDR3 is made up of 16 amino acids. The CDR3 here is CASSLPRGGTSYEQYF. The CDR3 coding sequence is TGTGCCAGCAGCCTACCGCGGGGCGGGACATCCTACGAGCAGTACTTC.

This clone is a singleton in its sample. V usage is TRBV5-1 and J usage is TRBJ2-3; D not resolved. Germline V gene data show CDR1 as SGHRS and CDR2 as YFSETQ. Trimming shortened V by 0 bases and J by 4 bases, and 12 bases separated the two germline ends. The CDR3 is 15 residues long. CDR3 sequence: CASSLGGYPSDTQYF. CDR3 DNA: TGCGCCAGCAGCTTGGGGGGATATCCCTCAGATACGCAGTATTTT.

This chain uses TRBV5-1 with TRBJ2-1, with D tentatively TRBD1 (7 bases). This CDR3 has 16 amino acids. The ends were cut back, 2 bases at V and 9 bases at J, with 21 bases in the middle. Looked up from germline, CDR1 is SGHRS and CDR2 is YFSETQ. Here the CDR3 DNA reads TGCGCCAGCAGCTTCTCTTCACGAACGCAGGGGGGTGAGCAGTTCTTC. Protein: CASSFSSRTQGGEQFF.

The V call is TRBV9, the J call TRBJ2-4; D might be TRBD2 (6 bases). This CDR3 comprises 14 residues. Germline-derived CDR1 and CDR2 are SGDLS and YYNGEE. Deletions cut 0 bases from V and 8 bases from J, with 12 bases between. The CDR3 loop is CASSVDREDDIQYF. The CDR3 coding sequence is TGTGCCAGCAGCGTAGATAGGGAGGATGACATTCAGTACTTC.

The gene calls are TRBV28 and TRBJ1-1; perhaps TRBD1 as D (5 bases). With 10 bases removed from V and 10 bases from J, the gap between germline ends came to 16 bases. CDR3 length equals 11 residues. Germline assignment: CDR1 MDHEN and CDR2 SYDVKM. As DNA, the CDR3 is TGTGCCACCCGAGGAGGGGTACGAGCTTTCTTT. This sequence encodes CATRGGVRAFF.

V usage is TRBV11-2 and J usage is TRBJ2-1; 14 bases map to TRBD2. Per the germline V gene, CDR1 is SGHAT and CDR2 is FQNNGV. The CDR3 consists of 16 residues. V lost 5 bases to trimming and J lost 7 bases; unmatched junction nucleotides: 7. Here the CDR3 DNA reads TGTGCCAGCAGCCCGACTAGCGGGAGGGCCTCAAATGAGCAGTTCTTC. Protein product: CASSPTSGRASNEQFF.

The rearrangement links TRBV7-9 to TRBJ1-1; TRBD1 might be the D (6 bases). CDR3 length: 14 amino acids. The V gene's germline CDR1 is SEHNR and CDR2 FQNEAQ (reference sequence). The V end was cut by 5 bases, the J end by 4 bases, with 14 bases between. CDR3 loop: CASSKKGGLTEAFF. The DNA of the CDR3 is TGTGCCAGCAGCAAAAAGGGGGGGCTCACTGAAGCTTTCTTT.

The CDR3 here is CASSPREDLGQPQHF. The CDR3 DNA follows: TGTGCCAGCAGCCCGAGGGAAGACTTGGGTCAGCCCCAGCATTTT. The chain combines TRBV11-2 with TRBJ1-5; D gene unclear. Germline CDR1 reads SGHAT; CDR2 reads FQNNGV. Trimming took off 5 bases at V and 6 bases at J, with 17 bases between the two ends. This CDR3 has 15 amino acids.

V and J are TRBV7-2 and TRBJ2-5; a possible D gene is TRBD1 (6 bases). V was trimmed by 6 bases and J by 2 bases, leaving 16 bases between them. The CDR3 contains 15 residues. CDR1 is SGHTA and CDR2 is FQGNSA in the germline V gene. The CDR3 here is CASRGGQRMQETQYF. Written as DNA, the CDR3 is TGTGCCAGCAGAGGAGGACAGAGAATGCAAGAGACCCAGTACTTC.

The CDR3 loop reads CASSLETTYNEQFF. The CDR3 coding sequence is TGTGCCAGCAGCTTGGAAACCACCTACAATGAGCAGTTCTTC. The chain employs TRBV5-6 and TRBJ2-1; no firm D call. CDR1 is SGHDT, CDR2 YYEEEE, per germline. Trimming shortened V by 0 bases and J by 2 bases, and 6 bases separated the two germline ends. The CDR3 has 14 amino acids.

V is TRBV5-4 and J is TRBJ2-5, with 9 bases fitting TRBD1. From germline, CDR1 is SGHNT and CDR2 YYREEE (reference sequence). This CDR3 comprises 16 residues. The ends lost 0 bases at V and 4 bases at J; junction bases unmatched: 7. Written as DNA, the CDR3 is TGTGCCAGCAGCTTGGTAAACAGGGGGCGCCGAGAGACCCAGTACTTC. Amino acid sequence: CASSLVNRGRRETQYF.

This chain joins TRBV5-1 and TRBJ2-6; D is unresolved. The V gene lost 0 bases and the J gene lost 4 bases, with 11 bases spanning the gap. The CDR3 has 16 amino acids. Germline-derived CDR1 and CDR2 are SGHRS and YFSETQ. For the CDR3, the DNA is TGCGCCAGCAGCTTGGATCCGCCGCCCGGGGCCAACGTCCTGACTTTC. Its translation is CASSLDPPPGANVLTF.

The chain uses TRBV27 and TRBJ2-2; 8 nucleotides align to TRBD2. The CDR3 is made up of 16 amino acids. Trimming at V came to 2 bases and at J to 0 bases, leaving 2 bases not matched to a gene. Germline V gene lookup returns CDR1 MNHEY and CDR2 SMNVEV (reference sequence). For the CDR3, the DNA is TGTGCCAGCAGTTTACTCGGGAGGGCGAACACCGGGGAGCTGTTTTTT. This sequence encodes CASSLLGRANTGELFF.

V and J are TRBV18 and TRBJ2-2; 10 positions agree with TRBD2. V gave up 0 bases and J gave up 7 bases; unmatched junction bases: 5. There are 16 residues in the CDR3. Germline V lookup: CDR1 KGHSH, CDR2 LQKENI. As DNA, the CDR3 is TGTGCCAGCTCACCACCAGCGGGAGGGCCAGTCGGGGAGCTGTTTTTT. Amino acids: CASSPPAGGPVGELFF. Full variable domain (remainder filled in from reference TRBV18 and TRBJ2-2): NAGVMQNPRHLVRRRGQEARLRCSPMKGHSHVYWYRQLPEEGLKFMVYLQKENIIDESGMPKERFSAEFPKEGPSILRIQQVVRGDSAAYFCASSPPAGGPVGELFFGEGSRLTVL.

The rearrangement uses TRBV29-1 and TRBJ1-1; TRBD1 is a possible D gene (5 bases). Per germline, CDR1 SQVTM and CDR2 ANQGSEA. V gave up 6 bases and J gave up 5 bases, with 13 bases separating them. CDR3 length: 12 amino acids. The CDR3 reads CSVDPKGTEAFF. CDR3 bases: TGCAGCGTGGACCCAAAGGGGACTGAAGCTTTCTTT.

This clone came up once. The chain combines TRBV28 with TRBJ1-1; TRBD1 might be the D (5 bases). Trimming left V 5 bases short and J 1 base short, with 11 bases between. The CDR3 spans 14 residues. Germline values: CDR1 MDHEN, CDR2 SYDVKM. For the CDR3, the DNA is TGTGCCAGCAGTCGTCTAGGACAGAACACTGAAGCTTTCTTT. Residues: CASSRLGQNTEAFF.

The rearrangement joins TRBV10-2 to TRBJ2-7, with 10 bases that match TRBD1. This CDR3 spans 15 amino acids. CDR1 and CDR2 (germline): WSHSY, SAAADI. V shed 0 bases and J 2 bases; nucleotides not matched to a gene: 1. CDR3 loop: CASSESTGGPYEQYF. The CDR3 bases are TGCGCCAGCAGTGAGTCGACAGGGGGCCCCTACGAGCAGTACTTC.

This clone came up once. The chain couples TRBV5-1 to TRBJ2-3, with TRBD1 as a possible D gene (6 bases). From germline, CDR1 is SGHRS and CDR2 YFSETQ. V gave up 4 bases and J gave up 0 bases, with 12 bases separating them. This CDR3 has 15 residues. DNA of the CDR3: TGCGCCAGCAGCCCCCGGACAGTCAGCACAGATACGCAGTATTTT. Protein product: CASSPRTVSTDTQYF.

The V and J genes are TRBV2 and TRBJ1-1, with D hard to call. CDR3 length: 14 residues. Trimming pared 7 bases from V and 5 bases from J, leaving 17 bases between. CDR1 and CDR2 (germline): SNHLY, FYNNEI. The CDR3 DNA sequence: TGTGCCAGCACCGAAGACCGCGGATGGACTGAAGCTTTCTTT. Its translation: CASTEDRGWTEAFF.

V usage is TRBV21-1 and J usage is TRBJ2-7; the table's D call of TRBD2 was not tested on the DNA. TRBV21-1 is a recognized pseudogene. The CDR3 length is 15 residues. CDR3 DNA sequence: TGTGCCCCAGTGATCGGGGGGGAGGGACCCTACGAGCAGTACTTC. Its translation: CAPVIGGEGPYEQYF.

This clone appeared once. This chain uses TRBV6-1 with TRBJ1-5, with D tentatively TRBD1 (5 bases). V was cut by 4 bases and J by 1 base, with 8 bases left in between. CDR1 is MNHNS, CDR2 SASEGT, per germline. The CDR3 contains 14 residues. The chain's CDR3 is CASSAGQSNQPQHF. The CDR3 DNA reads TGTGCCAGCAGTGCGGGGCAGAGCAATCAGCCCCAGCATTTT.

This chain links TRBV11-2 with TRBJ2-2; D is unclear. The V end lost 5 bases, the J end lost 2 bases, and 15 bases lay between the germline ends. Germline CDR1 reads SGHAT; CDR2 reads FQNNGV. This CDR3 contains 16 residues. CDR3 loop: CASSRLITENTGELFF. The CDR3, as DNA: TGTGCCAGCAGCCGACTGATTACAGAAAACACCGGGGAGCTGTTTTTT.

The rearrangement uses TRBV5-4 and TRBJ2-1; D unresolved. With 1 base removed from V and 6 bases from J, the gap between germline ends came to 14 bases. CDR1 is SGHNT and CDR2 is YYREEE in the germline V gene (reference sequence). This CDR3 has 15 amino acids. CDR3 protein: CASSLNAAATNEQFF. Written as DNA, the CDR3 is TGTGCCAGCAGCTTGAACGCGGCGGCAACCAATGAGCAGTTCTTC.

This sequence joins TRBV7-9 and TRBJ2-3; possible D gene TRBD2, 6 bases. The germline CDR1 and CDR2 sequences are SEHNR and FQNEAQ (reference sequence). Trimming pared 5 bases from V and 1 base from J, leaving 16 bases between. The CDR3 spans 16 residues. CDR3 nucleotides: TGTGCCAGCAGCCGAGGACTCTCGGGGGGCACAGATACGCAGTATTTT. Amino acid sequence: CASSRGLSGGTDTQYF.

The chain joins TRBV11-2 to TRBJ2-1; D gene unclear. The V end was cut by 5 bases, the J end by 0 bases, with 17 bases between. The germline V gene has CDR1 SGHAT and CDR2 FQNNGV. This CDR3 region has 17 residues. DNA of the CDR3: TGTGCCAGCAGCCGCCTCTTGGGGTCCAGCTCCTACAATGAGCAGTTCTTC. Its translation: CASSRLLGSSSYNEQFF.

The chain links TRBV5-5 to TRBJ2-1; D unresolved. Trimming removed 2 bases from V and 6 bases from J, with 9 bases in between. This CDR3 has 13 amino acids. Germline V gene sequence: CDR1 SGHKS, CDR2 YYEKEE (reference sequence). In DNA, the CDR3 is TGTGCCAGCAGCTTACAGCGACTCAATGAGCAGTTCTTC. It yields the protein CASSLQRLNEQFF.

This clone was recorded only once. The V call is TRBV5-5, the J call TRBJ2-5; D gene uncertain. Trimming cost V 1 base and J 1 base, with 8 bases left between them. The CDR3 spans 14 residues. Germline V gives CDR1 SGHKS, CDR2 YYEKEE (reference sequence). CDR3 sequence: CASSLSGLQETQYF. The CDR3 DNA sequence: TGTGCCAGCAGCTTGTCCGGGCTCCAAGAGACCCAGTACTTC.